This T cell receptor beta chain was identified in a study of cytomegalovirus exposure and HLA in healthy donors. CDR3 length equals 11 residues. The V end was cut by 7 bases, the J end by 4 bases, with 10 bases between. Germline CDR1 is SQVTM and CDR2 is ANQGSEA. PCR employed 60 Vbeta and 13 Jbeta primers. Measured with immunoSEQ multiplex PCR; TCRdb has only the in-frame clones, and not every one. The table shows tens of thousands of clones, with around 81% occurring only once. Note on this clone: The sample carries other DNA sequences with the same CDR3.

The sequence was collected from a woman in her thirties or forties in good health and CMV-seronegative. The material sequenced was PBMCs. V usage is TRBV29-1 and J usage is TRBJ1-2; weak D call: TRBD1 (5 bases). The DNA of the CDR3 is TGCAGCGGGGACTTGGGCTATGGCTACACCTTC. This gives the protein CSGDLGYGYTF.